One and the same sample provided the 23 T cell receptor beta chains below, sequenced in a study of blood T cell repertoires in COVID-19. Generated by immunoSEQ multiplex PCR, the TCRdb table keeps only in-frame clones and is missing some. There are 250,000 to 400,000 clones in the sample; roughly 88% occur only once, and approximately 1.6% lies in the top ten. Sequenced material: peripheral blood. These receptors originate from a woman in her 30s with COVID-19, enrolled during active disease.

The chain has TRBV2 and TRBJ1-5; no definite D call. Germline loops: CDR1 SNHLY, CDR2 FYNNEI. The CDR3 extends over 15 amino acids. Trimming removed 6 bases at V and 6 bases at J, with 18 bases between. CDR3 nucleotides: TGTGCCAGCAGGAGTTCCGGCGGGCTTGGTCAGCCCCAGCATTTT. Amino acid sequence: CASRSSGGLGQPQHF.

The chain's CDR3 is CASTWGHLYEQYV. Written as DNA, the CDR3 is TGTGCCAGCACATGGGGACATCTATACGAGCAGTACGTC. V is TRBV6-5 and J is TRBJ2-7, with D perhaps TRBD1 (6 bases). The CDR3 length is 13 residues. Trimming left V 7 bases short and J 4 bases short, with 14 bases between. Germline values: CDR1 MNHEY, CDR2 SVGAGI.

The chain is built from TRBV5-1 and TRBJ1-5; D possibly corresponds to TRBD1 (5 bases). The CDR3 is 15 amino acids. V was clipped by 0 bases and J by 6 bases, with 13 bases between them. In germline, CDR1 is SGHRS, CDR2 YFSETQ. The CDR3 loop is CASSLAPGGVQPQHF. In DNA form, the CDR3 reads TGCGCCAGCAGCTTGGCCCCGGGAGGGGTTCAGCCCCAGCATTTT. Using reference TRBV5-1 and TRBJ1-5 for the parts outside the CDR3, the full variable domain is KAGVTQTPRYLIKTRGQQVTLSCSPISGHRSVSWYQQTPGQGLQFLFEYFSETQRNKGNFPGRFSGRQFSNSRSEMNVSTLELGDSALYLCASSLAPGGVQPQHFGDGTRLSIL.

The chain carries TRBV5-1 and TRBJ2-3; D is unclear. Germline values: CDR1 SGHRS, CDR2 YFSETQ. Trimming left V 4 bases short and J 6 bases short, with 15 bases between. The CDR3 length is 14 residues. For the CDR3, the DNA is TGCGCCAGCAGCACCACCTCCGGTCCGGATACGCAGTATTTT. Protein: CASSTTSGPDTQYF.

This chain uses TRBV3-1 (or the pseudogene TRBV3-2) with TRBJ2-5; TRBD1 matches 7 bases. The germline V gene encodes CDR1 LGHDT and CDR2 YNNKEL (reference sequence). The ends lost 0 bases at V and 3 bases at J; junction bases unmatched: 1. This CDR3 is built from 14 residues. The DNA for the CDR3 is TGTGCCAGCAGCCAAGAGACAGGGAAAGAGACCCAGTACTTC. Translation gives CASSQETGKETQYF.

The chain recombines TRBV18 with TRBJ1-2; 7 bases are a match to TRBD1. The junction had 4 bases not matched to a gene; V was cut back by 4 bases and J by 2 bases. The germline V gene has CDR1 KGHSH and CDR2 LQKENI. The CDR3 loop spans 14 amino acids. The DNA for the CDR3 is TGTGCCAGCTCACGCACAGGGGAGAACTATGGCTACACCTTC. It translates to CASSRTGENYGYTF.

The V and J genes are TRBV29-1 and TRBJ1-1; 9 bases align to TRBD1. Germline V gene data show CDR1 as SQVTM and CDR2 as ANQGSEA. V lost 7 bases to trimming and J lost 3 bases; unmatched junction nucleotides: 6. The CDR3 is made up of 13 amino acids. Written as DNA, the CDR3 is TGCAGCGGAACAGGGGGCGAGTACACTGAAGCTTTCTTT. This sequence encodes CSGTGGEYTEAFF.

J is TRBJ1-1 and V is TRBV21-1; the table's D call TRBD1 went unverified against the DNA. TRBV21-1 is listed as a pseudogene. The CDR3 runs to 13 residues. This CDR3 is CASSKDRGTEAFF. The CDR3 DNA reads as TGTGCCAGCAGCAAAGACAGGGGCACTGAAGCTTTCTTT.

The chain has TRBV10-2 and TRBJ1-3; no clear D gene. The CDR3 totals 16 residues. Trimming stripped 4 bases from V and 2 bases from J, with 15 bases between. Germline V CDR1 and CDR2: WSHSY, SAAADI. CDR3 amino acids: CASSVPTAETGNTIYF. CDR3 in DNA: TGCGCCAGCAGTGTCCCGACTGCGGAGACTGGAAACACCATATATTTT.

This clone was recorded once. V is TRBV10-3 and J is TRBJ1-1; D ambiguous. This CDR3 is built from 13 residues. Germline-derived CDR1 and CDR2 are ENHRY and SYGVKD. Trimming shortened V by 0 bases and J by 4 bases, and 6 bases separated the two germline ends. The CDR3 sequence: CAISESGGTEAFF. The CDR3 DNA reads TGTGCCATCAGTGAGTCTGGAGGCACTGAAGCTTTCTTT.

This chain links TRBV3-1 (or the pseudogene TRBV3-2) with TRBJ2-3; D remains ambiguous. V was clipped by 5 bases and J by 0 bases, with 6 bases between them. Per germline, CDR1 LGHDT and CDR2 YNNKEL (reference sequence). The length of the CDR3 is 13 residues. The CDR3 DNA reads TGTGCCAGCAGCTCAACTAGCACAGATACGCAGTATTTT. Translated, it gives CASSSTSTDTQYF.

The J gene is TRBJ1-2, the V gene TRBV11-2; TRBD1 matches 10 bases. The CDR3 runs to 16 residues. V lost 4 bases, J lost 4 bases, and 9 bases stayed unmatched. Germline CDR1 and CDR2: SGHAT and FQNNGV. This CDR3 reads CASSSNRDRGIYGYTF. Written as DNA, the CDR3 is TGTGCCAGCAGCTCCAACCGGGACAGGGGAATCTATGGCTACACCTTC.

The chain is built from TRBV5-5 and TRBJ2-2; D is perhaps TRBD1 (6 bases). The CDR3 has 15 residues. Germline loops: CDR1 SGHKS, CDR2 YYEKEE (reference sequence). Trimming took off 4 bases at V and 0 bases at J, with 10 bases between the two ends. CDR3 protein: CASSVGTTNTGELFF. Written as DNA, the CDR3 is TGTGCCAGCAGCGTCGGGACAACGAACACCGGGGAGCTGTTTTTT.

The chain is built from TRBV6-6 and TRBJ2-3; the D is unclear. Between the trimmed V and J ends, which lost 4 bases and 3 bases, there was a span of 5 bases. The CDR3 length is 12 residues. The germline V gene encodes CDR1 MNHNY and CDR2 SVGAGI (reference sequence). The CDR3 reads CASSSRTDTQYF. CDR3 DNA: TGTGCCAGCAGTTCCCGGACAGATACGCAGTATTTT.

CDR3 region: CASSMSRGSAYNEQFF. The CDR3 DNA reads TGTGCCAGTAGTATGAGTCGGGGTTCGGCCTACAATGAGCAGTTCTTC. V gene TRBV19 combines with J gene TRBJ2-1, with D perhaps matching TRBD2 (5 bases). V lost 3 bases and J 2 bases, leaving 14 bases between the germline ends. CDR3 length: 16 amino acids. Germline V gives CDR1 LNHDA, CDR2 SQIVND (reference sequence).

V is TRBV24-1 and J is TRBJ2-3; 8 bases fit TRBD2. This CDR3 has 18 residues. Germline V CDR1 and CDR2: KGHDR, SFDVKD. Unmatched junction bases numbered 13, after V lost 4 bases and J lost 2 bases. CDR3 sequence (DNA): TGTGCCACCAGTGAGGGGCGGGGGGCCAATCACCTCACAGATACGCAGTATTTT. It codes for CATSEGRGANHLTDTQYF.

This chain joins TRBV7-9 and TRBJ2-2, with 10 bases identical to TRBD2. CDR3 size: 16 residues. Germline V gene lookup returns CDR1 SEHNR and CDR2 FQNEAQ (reference sequence). V was clipped by 5 bases and J by 5 bases; unmatched bases: 8. The chain's CDR3 is CASSNPAGGRTGELFF. CDR3 in DNA: TGTGCCAGCAGCAATCCAGCGGGGGGGCGAACCGGGGAGCTGTTTTTT.

This chain connects TRBV5-5 to TRBJ1-5; D may be TRBD1 (5 bases). This CDR3 spans 14 amino acids. The V end lost 4 bases, the J end lost 13 bases, and 21 bases lay between the germline ends. Germline V gives CDR1 SGHKS, CDR2 YYEKEE (reference sequence). The CDR3 DNA is TGTGCCAGCAGCCCGGGACTCTCGGATAATAAACAGCATTTT. Protein sequence: CASSPGLSDNKQHF.

The chain uses TRBV6-2 or TRBV6-3 and TRBJ1-5, with 7 positions matching TRBD1. The CDR3 has 18 amino acids. Germline V CDR1 and CDR2: MNHEY, SVGEGT. The trim removed 3 bases at V and 5 bases at J, leaving 16 bases unmatched. The CDR3 is CASSYPRQGAPSYQPQHF. The CDR3 DNA follows: TGTGCCAGCAGTTATCCTAGACAGGGAGCACCTTCTTATCAGCCCCAGCATTTT.

The chain joins TRBV16 to TRBJ1-2; tentative D call: TRBD1 (6 bases). The V and J ends lost 2 bases and 5 bases respectively, with 12 bases between them. The germline V gene has CDR1 KGHSY and CDR2 FQNENV. The CDR3 has 14 amino acids. The CDR3 sequence: CASSQRQGFYGYTF. CDR3 bases: TGTGCCAGCAGCCAAAGGCAGGGGTTTTATGGCTACACCTTC.

This clone was recorded once. The rearrangement joins TRBV11-2 to TRBJ2-7, with a possible D match to TRBD2 (6 bases). With 3 bases removed from V and 0 bases from J, the gap between germline ends came to 12 bases. This CDR3 has 15 amino acids. Looked up from germline, CDR1 is SGHAT and CDR2 is FQNNGV. CDR3 residues: CASSFWDSGSYEQYV. CDR3 DNA sequence: TGTGCCAGCAGCTTTTGGGACTCCGGCTCCTACGAGCAGTACGTC.

The chain uses TRBV11-3 and TRBJ2-3; 11 bases are shared with TRBD2. This CDR3 comprises 14 residues. Per germline, CDR1 SGHNT and CDR2 YENEEA. Trimming removed 5 bases from V and 4 bases from J; junction bases left unmatched: 2. The CDR3 protein is CASSPGLAADTQYF. CDR3 DNA sequence: TGTGCCAGCAGCCCGGGACTAGCGGCAGATACGCAGTATTTT.

V gene TRBV9 combines with J gene TRBJ2-7; 9 bases are a match to TRBD2. After removal of 0 bases from V and 7 bases from J, the junction contained 8 bases not matched to a gene. The CDR3 contains 15 residues. The V gene's germline CDR1 is SGDLS and CDR2 YYNGEE. The CDR3 region has the DNA TGTGCCAGCAGCGTAGTCCCTAGCGGGGCGGGGGAGCAGTACTTC. Its protein is CASSVVPSGAGEQYF.